Listed below are T cell receptor beta chains from one sample, sequenced in a study of blood T cell repertoires in COVID-19. Assay: immunoSEQ multiplex PCR; the TCRdb copy retains only in-frame clones and omits some. This table holds some 20,000 clones, roughly nine tenths found once. Material for sequencing was peripheral blood. These receptors were taken from a human donor in a cohort sampled during active COVID-19. The CDR3 runs from the conserved cysteine through the conserved F or W. The D gene is left open where the match is weak. Clone size is shown for a subset of rows, as once, few, many or a class of expanded clone.

j_call: TRBJ2-1
clone_size: NA
v_call: TRBV12-5
d_call: NA
cdr3_aa: CASGLAPNNEQFF
cdr3_nt: TGTGCTAGTGGTTTGGCCCCCAACAATGAGCAGTTCTTC

j_call: TRBJ1-1
clone_size: NA
v_call: TRBV5-1
d_call: NA
cdr3_aa: CASSGDTNTEAFF
cdr3_nt: TGCGCCAGCAGCGGGGACACGAACACTGAAGCTTTCTTT

j_call: TRBJ1-1
clone_size: NA
v_call: TRBV27
d_call: TRBD1
cdr3_aa: CASSERGRRTEAFF
cdr3_nt: TGTGCCAGCAGTGAGAGGGGGCGTCGCACTGAAGCTTTCTTT

j_call: TRBJ2-3
clone_size: NA
v_call: TRBV7-2
d_call: NA
cdr3_aa: CASSPGGRGTDTQYF
cdr3_nt: TGTGCCAGCAGCCCCGGGGGGCGGGGCACAGATACGCAGTATTTT

j_call: TRBJ1-2
clone_size: NA
v_call: TRBV30
d_call: NA
cdr3_aa: CAWSVARANYGYTF
cdr3_nt: TGTGCCTGGAGTGTAGCAAGAGCTAACTATGGCTACACCTTC

j_call: TRBJ2-5
clone_size: NA
v_call: TRBV14
d_call: NA
cdr3_aa: CASSQDLWPQETQYF
cdr3_nt: TGTGCCAGCAGCCAAGATTTATGGCCTCAAGAGACCCAGTACTTC

j_call: TRBJ1-5
clone_size: NA
v_call: TRBV5-1
d_call: TRBD1
cdr3_aa: CASSLAGQGGQPQHF
cdr3_nt: TGCGCCAGCAGCTTGGCCGGACAGGGTGGTCAGCCCCAGCATTTT

j_call: TRBJ1-1
clone_size: NA
v_call: TRBV27
d_call: NA
cdr3_aa: CASSLSEVGRNTEAFF
cdr3_nt: TGTGCCAGCAGTTTATCGGAGGTTGGGCGGAACACTGAAGCTTTCTTT

j_call: TRBJ2-7
clone_size: NA
v_call: TRBV5-1
d_call: TRBD2
cdr3_aa: CASSPRTSGSYEQYF
cdr3_nt: TGCGCCAGCAGCCCGAGGACTAGCGGGAGTTACGAGCAGTACTTC

j_call: TRBJ2-7
clone_size: once
v_call: TRBV5-1
d_call: TRBD2
cdr3_aa: CASSLFIAGESYEQYF
cdr3_nt: TGCGCCAGCAGCTTGTTTATAGCGGGAGAGTCCTACGAGCAGTACTTC

j_call: TRBJ2-3
clone_size: NA
v_call: TRBV3-1/TRBV3-2
d_call: NA
cdr3_aa: CASSQGEASTDTQYF
cdr3_nt: TGTGCCAGCAGCCAAGGTGAGGCGTCCACAGATACGCAGTATTTT

j_call: TRBJ2-5
clone_size: NA
v_call: TRBV5-4
d_call: NA
cdr3_aa: CASSSKTSLSGETQYF
cdr3_nt: TGTGCCAGCAGCTCAAAAACTAGTCTGTCGGGGGAGACCCAGTACTTC

j_call: TRBJ1-1
clone_size: NA
v_call: TRBV10-3
d_call: NA
cdr3_aa: CAISDRGKNTEAFF
cdr3_nt: TGTGCCATCAGTGACCGGGGAAAGAACACTGAAGCTTTCTTT

j_call: TRBJ2-5
clone_size: NA
v_call: TRBV7-6
d_call: TRBD1
cdr3_aa: CASSLGDRETQYF
cdr3_nt: TGTGCCAGCAGCTTGGGGGACAGGGAGACCCAGTACTTC

j_call: TRBJ1-5
clone_size: NA
v_call: TRBV19
d_call: TRBD1
cdr3_aa: CASSIDQGAGQPQHF
cdr3_nt: TGTGCCAGTAGTATAGATCAGGGGGCGGGGCAGCCCCAGCATTTT

j_call: TRBJ1-1
clone_size: few
v_call: TRBV6-5
d_call: NA
cdr3_aa: CASDTGTEAFF
cdr3_nt: TGTGCCAGCGACACGGGGACTGAAGCTTTCTTT

j_call: TRBJ1-3
clone_size: NA
v_call: TRBV15
d_call: NA
cdr3_aa: CATSRALEGMGNTIYF
cdr3_nt: TGTGCCACCAGCAGAGCCCTGGAGGGGATGGGAAACACCATATATTTT

j_call: TRBJ1-5
clone_size: NA
v_call: TRBV15
d_call: TRBD1
cdr3_aa: CATSRGQGGSNQPQHF
cdr3_nt: TGTGCCACCAGCAGAGGACAGGGCGGGAGCAATCAGCCCCAGCATTTT

j_call: TRBJ2-1
clone_size: once
v_call: TRBV28
d_call: NA
cdr3_aa: CASSFRSPGNEQFF
cdr3_nt: TGTGCCAGCAGTTTCCGGTCTCCAGGGAATGAGCAGTTCTTC

j_call: TRBJ2-3
clone_size: NA
v_call: TRBV19
d_call: TRBD2
cdr3_aa: CASSIARLAGGTDTQYF
cdr3_nt: TGTGCCAGTAGTATAGCCCGACTAGCGGGAGGAACAGATACGCAGTATTTT

j_call: TRBJ2-2
clone_size: NA
v_call: TRBV2
d_call: TRBD1
cdr3_aa: CASSVRQGESGELFF
cdr3_nt: TGTGCCAGCAGTGTGAGACAGGGGGAATCCGGGGAGCTGTTTTTT

j_call: TRBJ2-5
clone_size: NA
v_call: TRBV7-9
d_call: TRBD2
cdr3_aa: CASRLRGGEETQYF
cdr3_nt: TGTGCCAGCAGATTGCGCGGGGGGGAGGAGACCCAGTACTTC

j_call: TRBJ2-1
clone_size: NA
v_call: TRBV9
d_call: NA
cdr3_aa: CASSVGAVSSYNEQFF
cdr3_nt: TGTGCCAGCAGCGTAGGAGCGGTTAGCTCCTACAATGAGCAGTTCTTC

j_call: TRBJ1-2
clone_size: once
v_call: TRBV29-1
d_call: NA
cdr3_aa: CSVVKGANYGYTF
cdr3_nt: TGCAGCGTTGTGAAGGGGGCTAACTATGGCTACACCTTC

j_call: TRBJ2-1
clone_size: NA
v_call: TRBV18
d_call: NA
cdr3_aa: CASSPPQVFSYNEQFF
cdr3_nt: TGTGCCAGCTCACCACCGCAGGTCTTCTCCTACAATGAGCAGTTCTTC

j_call: TRBJ1-6
clone_size: NA
v_call: TRBV12-5
d_call: TRBD1
cdr3_aa: CASGPPGTGVQSPLHF
cdr3_nt: TGTGCTAGTGGTCCGCCCGGGACAGGGGTTCAGTCACCCCTCCACTTT

j_call: TRBJ1-2
clone_size: few
v_call: TRBV29-1
d_call: TRBD1
cdr3_aa: CSAAGQGNYGYTF
cdr3_nt: TGCAGCGCCGCGGGACAGGGGAACTATGGCTACACCTTC

j_call: TRBJ2-3
clone_size: few
v_call: TRBV11-1
d_call: TRBD1
cdr3_aa: CASRDRGADTQYF
cdr3_nt: TGTGCCAGCCGGGACAGGGGGGCAGATACGCAGTATTTT

j_call: TRBJ2-3
clone_size: NA
v_call: TRBV9
d_call: NA
cdr3_aa: CASSASGELTDTQYF
cdr3_nt: TGTGCCAGCAGCGCGTCAGGGGAACTCACAGATACGCAGTATTTT

j_call: TRBJ1-5
clone_size: few
v_call: TRBV4-3
d_call: NA
cdr3_aa: CASSQGHNSNQPQHF
cdr3_nt: TGCGCCAGCAGCCAAGGACACAATAGCAATCAGCCCCAGCATTTT

j_call: TRBJ2-1
clone_size: NA
v_call: TRBV9
d_call: TRBD1
cdr3_aa: CASSSDRAYNEQFF
cdr3_nt: TGTGCCAGCAGCTCAGACAGGGCCTACAATGAGCAGTTCTTC

j_call: TRBJ1-1
clone_size: NA
v_call: TRBV2
d_call: NA
cdr3_aa: CASSRGMNTEAFF
cdr3_nt: TGTGCCAGCAGTAGGGGGATGAACACTGAAGCTTTCTTT

j_call: TRBJ2-5
clone_size: NA
v_call: TRBV5-5
d_call: TRBD1
cdr3_aa: CASSHPGQGLETQYF
cdr3_nt: TGTGCCAGCAGCCATCCGGGACAGGGGTTAGAGACCCAGTACTTC

j_call: TRBJ1-2
clone_size: NA
v_call: TRBV29-1
d_call: NA
cdr3_aa: CSVGLIQGPNYGYTF
cdr3_nt: TGCAGCGTTGGACTGATTCAGGGGCCCAACTATGGCTACACCTTC

j_call: TRBJ2-7
clone_size: once
v_call: TRBV3-1/TRBV3-2
d_call: NA
cdr3_aa: CASSGGQLYEQYF
cdr3_nt: TGTGCCAGCAGCGGAGGACAGTTGTACGAGCAGTACTTC

j_call: TRBJ2-7
clone_size: NA
v_call: TRBV11-3
d_call: NA
cdr3_aa: CASSLATRRRSYEQYF
cdr3_nt: TGTGCCAGCAGCTTAGCCACGAGGCGGAGGTCCTACGAGCAGTACTTC

j_call: TRBJ1-5
clone_size: NA
v_call: TRBV18
d_call: NA
cdr3_aa: CASSPGQNQPQHF
cdr3_nt: TGTGCCAGCTCACCGGGCCAGAATCAGCCCCAGCATTTT

j_call: TRBJ2-5
clone_size: NA
v_call: TRBV5-4
d_call: TRBD2
cdr3_aa: CASTMVSGSVSEKTQYF
cdr3_nt: TGTGCCAGCACCATGGTTAGCGGGAGTGTGTCGGAAAAGACCCAGTACTTC

j_call: TRBJ1-2
clone_size: NA
v_call: TRBV6-6
d_call: NA
cdr3_aa: CASGRRGDGYGYTF
cdr3_nt: TGTGCCAGCGGCCGACGGGGGGACGGCTATGGCTACACCTTC

j_call: TRBJ2-7
clone_size: NA
v_call: TRBV6-2/TRBV6-3
d_call: NA
cdr3_aa: CASSYESGTVAYEQYF
cdr3_nt: TGTGCCAGCAGTTACGAATCCGGGACTGTGGCCTACGAGCAGTACTTC

j_call: TRBJ1-5
clone_size: NA
v_call: TRBV19
d_call: NA
cdr3_aa: CASRDSLPNQPQHF
cdr3_nt: TGTGCCAGTAGGGACAGCCTCCCGAATCAGCCCCAGCATTTT

j_call: TRBJ1-2
clone_size: NA
v_call: TRBV27
d_call: NA
cdr3_aa: CASSLNSGLYGYTF
cdr3_nt: TGTGCCAGCAGTTTAAACAGCGGCCTCTATGGCTACACCTTC

j_call: TRBJ2-3
clone_size: NA
v_call: TRBV20-1
d_call: NA
cdr3_aa: CSASGIVRRSDTQYF
cdr3_nt: TGCAGTGCTAGTGGTATAGTTCGGAGGTCGGATACGCAGTATTTT

j_call: TRBJ1-1
clone_size: once
v_call: TRBV2
d_call: TRBD1
cdr3_aa: CASSAGQGTEAFF
cdr3_nt: TGTGCCAGCAGTGCTGGACAGGGGACTGAAGCTTTCTTT

j_call: TRBJ1-2
clone_size: NA
v_call: TRBV6-5
d_call: TRBD1
cdr3_aa: CASAWTGGDYGYTF
cdr3_nt: TGTGCCAGCGCGTGGACAGGGGGCGACTATGGCTACACCTTC

j_call: TRBJ2-1
clone_size: NA
v_call: TRBV7-3
d_call: TRBD2
cdr3_aa: CASSLMPSGMGEQFF
cdr3_nt: TGTGCCAGCAGCTTAATGCCTAGCGGGATGGGTGAGCAGTTCTTC

j_call: TRBJ2-5
clone_size: NA
v_call: TRBV5-1
d_call: NA
cdr3_aa: CASSLVPFQETQYF
cdr3_nt: TGCGCCAGCAGCTTGGTTCCCTTCCAAGAGACCCAGTACTTC

j_call: TRBJ2-3
clone_size: NA
v_call: TRBV30
d_call: NA
cdr3_aa: CAWSVHFRDTQYF
cdr3_nt: TGTGCCTGGAGTGTTCACTTTCGGGATACGCAGTATTTT

j_call: TRBJ2-6
clone_size: NA
v_call: TRBV12-5
d_call: NA
cdr3_aa: CASGKTGQNSGGANVLTF
cdr3_nt: TGTGCTAGTGGTAAGACAGGCCAAAACAGTGGTGGGGCCAACGTCCTGACTTTC